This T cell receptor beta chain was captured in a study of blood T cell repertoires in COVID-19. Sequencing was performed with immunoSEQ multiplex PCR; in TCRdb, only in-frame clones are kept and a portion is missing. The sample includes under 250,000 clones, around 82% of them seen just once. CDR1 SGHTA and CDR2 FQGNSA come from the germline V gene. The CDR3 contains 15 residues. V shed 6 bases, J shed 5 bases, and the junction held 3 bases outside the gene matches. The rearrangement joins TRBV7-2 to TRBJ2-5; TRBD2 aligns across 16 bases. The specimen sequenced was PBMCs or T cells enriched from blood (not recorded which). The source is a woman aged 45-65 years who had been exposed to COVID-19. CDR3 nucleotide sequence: TGTGCCAGCAGGGGACTAGCGGGGGGGCCGGAGACCCAGTACTTC. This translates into CASRGLAGGPETQYF.